The 26 T cell receptor beta chains reported below all come from one sample, sequenced in a study of PD-L1 blockade in urothelial cancer. TCRdb keeps only in-frame clones here, not all; method: immunoSEQ multiplex PCR. The sample consists of about 38,000 clones, about 83% of them appearing once. Sequencing was performed on PBMCs, taken around atezolizumab (anti-PD-L1) treatment. These TCRs come from a man aged 55 to 69 with urothelial cancer.

This clone has a single count. V usage is TRBV7-4 and J usage is TRBJ1-3, with D hard to call. Trimming took off 5 bases at V and 2 bases at J, with 16 bases between the two ends. The CDR3 runs 16 residues. Germline CDR1 SGHVT, CDR2 SQSDAQ. The CDR3 reads CASSQLFRAAGNTIYF. The CDR3 region has the DNA TGTGCCAGCAGCCAACTTTTCCGCGCGGCTGGAAACACCATATATTTT.

This chain links TRBV28 with TRBJ2-1; no reliable D call. Germline CDR1 and CDR2: MDHEN and SYDVKM. The length of the CDR3 is 13 residues. Trimming took off 7 bases at V and 7 bases at J, with 14 bases between the two ends. The CDR3 bases are TGTGCCAGCAAGGAGACCGGTCGGAATGAGCAGTTCTTC. It specifies CASKETGRNEQFF. The variable domain in full, completed from reference TRBV28 and TRBJ2-1, reads DVKVTQSSRYLVKRTGEKVFLECVQDMDHENMFWYRQDPGLGLRLIYFSYDVKMKEKGDIPEGYSVSREKKERFSLILESASTNQTSMYLCASKETGRNEQFFGPGTRLTVL.

J is TRBJ1-2 and V is TRBV5-1, with D possibly matching TRBD1 (5 bases). CDR1 is SGHRS and CDR2 is YFSETQ in the germline V gene. The V and J ends lost 4 bases and 2 bases respectively, with 15 bases between them. This CDR3 is built from 15 residues. CDR3 coding DNA: TGCGCCAGCAGCGATCAGGGTGGGAAAAACTATGGCTACACCTTC. Protein: CASSDQGGKNYGYTF.

The rearrangement links TRBV5-8 to TRBJ2-2; 12 bases map to TRBD2. The CDR3 is made up of 18 amino acids. The V gene end was trimmed by 5 bases and the J gene end by 1 base; junction bases not matched to a gene: 9. From germline, CDR1 is SGHTS and CDR2 YDEGEE. CDR3 bases: TGTGCCAGCAGATTTGACGGACTAGCGGGATGGAACACCGGGGAGCTGTTTTTT. Translation: CASRFDGLAGWNTGELFF.

There are a few counts of this clone. V gene TRBV6-6 combines with J gene TRBJ1-1, with 9 bases that match TRBD1. The CDR3 totals 14 residues. The ends lost 5 bases at V and 0 bases at J; junction bases unmatched: 1. CDR1 and CDR2 (germline): MNHNY, SVGAGI (reference sequence). CDR3 sequence reads: CASSRQGVNTEAFF. As DNA, the CDR3 is TGTGCCAGCAGTCGACAGGGGGTGAACACTGAAGCTTTCTTT.

CDR3 loop: CASSYKLAGGGDTQYF. The CDR3 DNA reads as TGTGCCAGCAGCTATAAACTAGCGGGGGGAGGGGATACGCAGTATTTT. The chain couples TRBV5-4 to TRBJ2-3; 12 positions match TRBD2. V lost 3 bases and J lost 6; bases outside the gene matches: 8. There are 16 residues in the CDR3. Germline V gene sequence: CDR1 SGHNT, CDR2 YYREEE (reference sequence).

This clone appeared a few times. The V call is TRBV29-1, the J call TRBJ2-2; 7 bases align to TRBD1. The CDR3 is 13 amino acids. Germline loops: CDR1 SQVTM, CDR2 ANQGSEA. V shed 4 bases and J 5 bases; nucleotides not matched to a gene: 4. Here the CDR3 reads CSVATGATGELFF. CDR3 DNA sequence: TGCAGCGTTGCAACAGGGGCAACCGGGGAGCTGTTTTTT.

The rearrangement joins TRBV19 to TRBJ1-2; 8 positions agree with TRBD1. CDR1 and CDR2 from the germline V gene are LNHDA and SQIVND (reference sequence). This CDR3 has 16 residues. The trim removed 5 bases at V and 8 bases at J, leaving 16 bases unmatched. CDR3 sequence (DNA): TGTGCCAGTAGTCCGCGTGGGACAGGATTTACCCTAGGCTACACCTTC. Protein sequence: CASSPRGTGFTLGYTF.

This clone has a handful of counts. V and J are TRBV2 and TRBJ1-6; TRBD1 agrees at 10 bases. The germline V gene encodes CDR1 SNHLY and CDR2 FYNNEI. The CDR3 covers 15 residues. J gave up 5 bases and V 8 bases, and 6 bases lay outside the gene matches. In DNA, the CDR3 is TGTGCCAGCTTACTGGGACAGGGGAATAATTCACCCCTCCACTTT. Protein: CASLLGQGNNSPLHF.

The gene calls are TRBV6-5 and TRBJ2-5; weak D call: TRBD1 (5 bases). Trimming cost V 4 bases and J 10 bases, with 19 bases left between them. CDR1 is MNHEY, CDR2 SVGAGI, per germline. This CDR3 region has 14 residues. The CDR3 loop is CASSSTPGMSYQYF. The CDR3 coding sequence is TGTGCCAGCAGTTCCACTCCAGGGATGAGTTACCAGTACTTC.

The chain carries TRBV18 and TRBJ2-5; TRBD2 aligns across 10 bases. The CDR3 length is 15 residues. Looked up from germline, CDR1 is KGHSH and CDR2 is LQKENI. J gave up 6 bases and V 2 bases, and 6 bases lay outside the gene matches. The DNA of the CDR3 is TGTGCCAGCTCACCAGTACAGCGGGGGGGCCAGACCCAGTACTTC. It translates to CASSPVQRGGQTQYF.

The rearrangement uses TRBV15 and TRBJ1-2; D remains ambiguous. Per germline, CDR1 LNHNV and CDR2 YYDKDF (reference sequence). The CDR3 length is 16 residues. V lost 5 bases, J lost 9 bases, and 25 bases lay in between. The CDR3: CATSPAARFRGRSYTF. Written as DNA, the CDR3 is TGTGCCACCAGCCCCGCGGCTCGGTTTAGAGGTCGCAGCTACACCTTC.

The gene calls are TRBV5-1 and TRBJ1-1, with D tentatively TRBD1 (6 bases). V shed 4 bases and J shed 2 bases, with 18 bases lying between them. Germline assignment: CDR1 SGHRS and CDR2 YFSETQ. The CDR3 has 16 amino acids. CDR3 DNA: TGCGCCAGCAGCACCGAGTGGACAGAGGAAAACACTGAAGCTTTCTTT. Protein sequence: CASSTEWTEENTEAFF.

The J gene is TRBJ2-7, the V gene TRBV28, with 11 nucleotides matching TRBD2. Germline CDR1 reads MDHEN; CDR2 reads SYDVKM. J was trimmed by 1 base and V by 3 bases; bases with no gene match: 8. CDR3 length: 17 residues. Written as DNA, the CDR3 is TGTGCCAGCAGTTTTTCGACTAGCGGGGAGGCGTCCTACGAGCAGTACTTC. As protein: CASSFSTSGEASYEQYF.

V is TRBV18 and J is TRBJ2-1, with 8 bases identical to TRBD1. The germline CDR1 and CDR2 sequences are KGHSH and LQKENI. The CDR3 covers 18 residues. V shed 3 bases and J 8 bases; nucleotides not matched to a gene: 18. The CDR3 sequence is CASSPSGGVLEGSDEQFF. The CDR3 region has the DNA TGTGCCAGCTCACCCTCAGGGGGCGTTCTCGAGGGGAGCGATGAGCAGTTCTTC.

The CDR3 nucleotides read TGCGCCAGCAGTCCTCCCGGACAGGGAAGGGGAGGTGAGAGGGGAGAGCAGTACTTC. Translated: CASSPPGQGRGGERGEQYF. The chain employs TRBV23-1 and TRBJ2-7; 8 bases are shared with TRBD1. TRBV23-1 is an ORF, and what it does is uncertain. V lost 4 bases, J lost 7 bases, and 24 bases stayed unmatched. The CDR3 covers 19 residues.

The chain recombines TRBV6-5 with TRBJ2-3; weak D call: TRBD2 (7 bases). Trimming shortened V by 5 bases and J by 1 base, and 10 bases separated the two germline ends. The CDR3 totals 14 residues. Germline CDR1 reads MNHEY; CDR2 reads SVGAGI. The CDR3 DNA is TGTGCCAGCAGTCCGGGGGGCCGCACAGATACGCAGTATTTT. This codes for CASSPGGRTDTQYF.

The chain combines TRBV25-1 with TRBJ1-5; D remains unclear. This CDR3 is 14 amino acids long. Trimming took 0 bases from V and 7 from J, leaving 10 bases between them. Germline-derived CDR1 and CDR2 are MGHDK and SYGVNS. DNA of the CDR3: TGTGCCAGCAGTGAATATTTAGGAGGGCAGCCCCAGCATTTT. Protein sequence: CASSEYLGGQPQHF.

The chain couples TRBV10-3 to TRBJ2-2; TRBD2 agrees at 12 bases. CDR1 is ENHRY, CDR2 SYGVKD, per germline. V was pared by 10 bases and J by 4 bases, with 4 bases of the junction left unmatched. CDR3 length: 14 residues. This chain's CDR3 is CATGTSGSTGELFF. As DNA, the CDR3 is TGTGCCACCGGGACTAGCGGGTCCACCGGGGAGCTGTTTTTT.

This clone was counted only a few times. The chain has TRBV28 and TRBJ1-6, with no clear D. The CDR3 sequence is 15 residues long. V was shortened by 7 bases and J by 10 bases, with 20 bases between the two germline ends. Germline assignment: CDR1 MDHEN and CDR2 SYDVKM. The CDR3 sequence is CASILGNSRRSPLHF. The CDR3, as DNA: TGTGCCAGCATACTAGGGAATTCACGGCGATCACCCCTCCACTTT.

This chain joins TRBV27 and TRBJ2-2, with TRBD2 matching over 8 bases. The length of the CDR3 is 16 residues. J was trimmed by 0 bases and V by 7 bases; bases with no gene match: 7. Looked up from germline, CDR1 is MNHEY and CDR2 is SMNVEV (reference sequence). CDR3 DNA sequence: TGTGCCAGCAATTCCCACGGGAGGGCGAACACCGGGGAGCTGTTTTTT. Its translation: CASNSHGRANTGELFF.

Here the CDR3 DNA reads TGTGCCAGCAGTTTGGGACTAGCGAGCGACGAGCAGTACTTC. It codes for CASSLGLASDEQYF. The chain recombines TRBV6-5 with TRBJ2-7; TRBD2 matches 10 bases. V dropped 4 bases and J dropped 5; count of bases not matched to a gene: 5. In germline, CDR1 is MNHEY, CDR2 SVGAGI. The CDR3 extends over 14 amino acids.

V and J are TRBV28 and TRBJ1-2, with D uncertain. CDR3 size: 12 residues. Trimming cost V 2 bases and J 8 bases, with 9 bases left between them. Germline V CDR1 and CDR2: MDHEN, SYDVKM. The CDR3 bases are TGTGCCAGCAGTTTACAGCGGGGAGGCTACACCTTC. Its protein product is CASSLQRGGYTF.

The V gene is TRBV6-5, the J gene TRBJ1-1; D unresolved. Per the germline V gene, CDR1 is MNHEY and CDR2 is SVGAGI. The V end lost 5 bases, the J end lost 1 base, and 8 bases lay between the germline ends. This CDR3 comprises 13 residues. The CDR3 loop is CASSPPGNTEAFF. The CDR3 DNA sequence: TGTGCCAGCAGTCCCCCGGGGAACACTGAAGCTTTCTTT.

The chain couples TRBV7-2 to TRBJ1-3, with 12 positions matching TRBD1. V lost 0 bases to trimming and J lost 5 bases; unmatched junction nucleotides: 2. The V gene's germline CDR1 is SGHTA and CDR2 FQGNSA. This CDR3 region has 16 residues. The CDR3, as DNA: TGTGCCAGCAGCTTAGCGGGACAGGGGGCGAGAAACACCATATATTTT. The encoded protein is CASSLAGQGARNTIYF.

This sequence joins TRBV6-5 and TRBJ2-6; D may be TRBD2 (6 bases). The V end was cut by 0 bases, the J end by 4 bases, with 10 bases between. The CDR3 is 16 amino acids. From germline, CDR1 is MNHEY and CDR2 SVGAGI. CDR3 region: CASSYSRGSGANVLTF. CDR3 in DNA: TGTGCCAGCAGTTACTCCCGGGGGTCCGGGGCCAACGTCCTGACTTTC.